At least ten counts were recorded for the clone carrying this T cell receptor (beta chain). Its antigen is as yet unknown. V dropped 3 bases and J dropped 3 bases, with 9 bases sitting between them. The CDR3 has 14 amino acids. The germline CDR1 and CDR2 sequences are SGHRS and YFSETQ. Every donor, a Caucasian adult, lived in Nashville, Tennessee. This sample is drawn from a study of shared clonotypes between healthy human individuals. About the study: The donor pool was made up of a couple of women and a few men aged 18 to 49.

Libraries were prepared by immunoSEQ multiplex PCR; TCRdb keeps only in-frame clonotypes and omits some of them. This repertoire shows about 1 million clones, more than 65% found once; its top ten account for nearly 1.5%. Study results and caveats: It was anticipated that sequencing depth would influence how many clonotypes donors shared. Clonotypes not shared had lower generation probabilities than those common to all four donors.

The sequence came from a man between 18 and 29 years old in good health. V is TRBV5-1 and J is TRBJ2-2; possibly TRBD1 for D (6 bases). Sequencing was carried out using memory CD4+ T cells sorted from blood. Subset given: CD45RA-negative fraction. CDR3 sequence reads: CASSSTGDTGELFF. The CDR3 DNA is TGCGCCAGCAGCTCGACAGGAGACACCGGGGAGCTGTTTTTT.